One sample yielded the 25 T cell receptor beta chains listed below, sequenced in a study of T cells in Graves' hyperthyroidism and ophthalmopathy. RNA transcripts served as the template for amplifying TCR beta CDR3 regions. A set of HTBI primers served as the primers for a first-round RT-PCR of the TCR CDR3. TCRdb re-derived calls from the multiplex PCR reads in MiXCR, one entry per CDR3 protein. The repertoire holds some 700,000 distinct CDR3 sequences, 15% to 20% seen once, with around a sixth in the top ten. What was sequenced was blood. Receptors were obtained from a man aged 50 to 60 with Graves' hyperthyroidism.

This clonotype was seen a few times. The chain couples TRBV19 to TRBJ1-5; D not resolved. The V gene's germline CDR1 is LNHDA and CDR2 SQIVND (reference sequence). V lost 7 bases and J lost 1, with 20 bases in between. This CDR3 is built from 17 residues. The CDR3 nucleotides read TGTGCCAGTACGCTTCGGGGTGGGGAATCAAGCAATCAGCCCCAGCATTTT. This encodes CASTLRGGESSNQPQHF.

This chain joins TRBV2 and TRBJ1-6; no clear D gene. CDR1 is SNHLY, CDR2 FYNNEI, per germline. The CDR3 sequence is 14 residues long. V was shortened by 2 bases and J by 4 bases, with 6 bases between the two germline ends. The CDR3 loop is CASSEQGYNSPLHF. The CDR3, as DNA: TGTGCCAGCAGTGAACAAGGGTATAATTCACCCCTCCACTTT.

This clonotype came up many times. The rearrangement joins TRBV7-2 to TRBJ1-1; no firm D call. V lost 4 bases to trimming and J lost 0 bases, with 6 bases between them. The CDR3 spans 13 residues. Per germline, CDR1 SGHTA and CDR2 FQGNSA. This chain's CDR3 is CASSSSMNTEAFF. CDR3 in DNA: TGTGCCAGCAGCTCCTCAATGAACACTGAAGCTTTCTTT. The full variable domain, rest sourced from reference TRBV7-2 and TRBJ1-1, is GAGVSQSPSNKVTEKGKDVELRCDPISGHTALYWYRQSLGQGLEFLIYFQGNSAPDKSGLPSDRFSAERTGGSVSTLTIQRTQQEDSAVYLCASSSSMNTEAFFGQGTRLTVV.

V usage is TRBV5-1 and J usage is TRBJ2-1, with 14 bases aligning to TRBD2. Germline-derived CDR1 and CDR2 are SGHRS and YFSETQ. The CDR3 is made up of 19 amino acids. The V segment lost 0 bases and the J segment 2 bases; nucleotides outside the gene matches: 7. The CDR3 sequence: CASSLGVGLAGAAYNEQFF. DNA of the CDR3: TGCGCCAGCAGCTTGGGCGTGGGACTAGCGGGAGCCGCCTACAATGAGCAGTTCTTC. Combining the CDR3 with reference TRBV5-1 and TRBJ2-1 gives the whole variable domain KAGVTQTPRYLIKTRGQQVTLSCSPISGHRSVSWYQQTPGQGLQFLFEYFSETQRNKGNFPGRFSGRQFSNSRSEMNVSTLELGDSALYLCASSLGVGLAGAAYNEQFFGPGTRLTVL.

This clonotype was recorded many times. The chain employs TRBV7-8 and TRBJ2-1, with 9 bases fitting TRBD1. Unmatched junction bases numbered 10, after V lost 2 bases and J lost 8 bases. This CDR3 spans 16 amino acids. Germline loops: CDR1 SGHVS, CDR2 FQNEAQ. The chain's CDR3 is CASSLPSGTGWYEQFF. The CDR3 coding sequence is TGTGCCAGCAGCTTACCGAGCGGGACAGGGTGGTATGAGCAGTTCTTC.

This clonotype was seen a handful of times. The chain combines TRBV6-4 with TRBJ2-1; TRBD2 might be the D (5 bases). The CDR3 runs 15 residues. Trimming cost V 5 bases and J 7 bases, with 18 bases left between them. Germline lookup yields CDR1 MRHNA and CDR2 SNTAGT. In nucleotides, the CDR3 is TGTGCCAGCAGTCCAGGACTGAGTGGATCAAATGAGCAGTTCTTC. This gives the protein CASSPGLSGSNEQFF.

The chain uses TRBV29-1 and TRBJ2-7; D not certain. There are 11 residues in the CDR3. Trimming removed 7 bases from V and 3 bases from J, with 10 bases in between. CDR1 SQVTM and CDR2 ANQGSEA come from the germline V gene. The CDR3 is CSATDLYEQYF. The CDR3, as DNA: TGCAGCGCCACCGACCTCTACGAGCAGTACTTC.

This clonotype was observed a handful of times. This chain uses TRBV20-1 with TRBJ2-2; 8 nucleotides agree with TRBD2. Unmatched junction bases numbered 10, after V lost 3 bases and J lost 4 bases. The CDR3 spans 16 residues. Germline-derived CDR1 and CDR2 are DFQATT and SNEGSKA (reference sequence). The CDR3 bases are TGCAGTGCTAGGGGGAAGCGGGAGTCTAGCACCGGGGAGCTGTTTTTT. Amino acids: CSARGKRESSTGELFF.

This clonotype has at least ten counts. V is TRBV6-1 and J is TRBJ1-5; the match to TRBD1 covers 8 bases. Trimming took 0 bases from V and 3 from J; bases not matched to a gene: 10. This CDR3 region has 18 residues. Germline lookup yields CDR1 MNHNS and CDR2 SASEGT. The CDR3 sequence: CASSEAREDRVNNQPQHF. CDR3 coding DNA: TGTGCCAGCAGTGAAGCGCGGGAGGACAGGGTAAACAATCAGCCCCAGCATTTT.

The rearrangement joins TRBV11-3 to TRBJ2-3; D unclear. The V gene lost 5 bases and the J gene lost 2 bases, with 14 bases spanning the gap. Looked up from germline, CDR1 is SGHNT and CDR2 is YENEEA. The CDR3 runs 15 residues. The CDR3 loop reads CASSPRMGITDTQYF. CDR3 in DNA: TGTGCCAGCAGCCCCCGGATGGGGATCACAGATACGCAGTATTTT.

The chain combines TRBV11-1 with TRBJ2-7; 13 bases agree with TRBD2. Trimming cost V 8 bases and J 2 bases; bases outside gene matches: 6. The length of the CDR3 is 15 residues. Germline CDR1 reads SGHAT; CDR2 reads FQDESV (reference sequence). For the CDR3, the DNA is TGTGCCAGCCCACCCGGGACTAGCGGGACCTACGAGCAGTACTTC. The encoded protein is CASPPGTSGTYEQYF. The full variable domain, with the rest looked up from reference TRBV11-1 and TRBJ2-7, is EAEVAQSPRYKITEKSQAVAFWCDPISGHATLYWYRQILGQGPELLVQFQDESVVDDSQLPKDRFSAERLKGVDSTLKIQPAELGDSAMYLCASPPGTSGTYEQYFGPGTRLTVT.

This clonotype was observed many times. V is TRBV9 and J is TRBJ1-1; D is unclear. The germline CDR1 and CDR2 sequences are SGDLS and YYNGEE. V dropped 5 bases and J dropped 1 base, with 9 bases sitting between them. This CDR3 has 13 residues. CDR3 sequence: CASSVLRNTEAFF. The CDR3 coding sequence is TGTGCCAGCAGTGTTCTAAGGAACACTGAAGCTTTCTTT.

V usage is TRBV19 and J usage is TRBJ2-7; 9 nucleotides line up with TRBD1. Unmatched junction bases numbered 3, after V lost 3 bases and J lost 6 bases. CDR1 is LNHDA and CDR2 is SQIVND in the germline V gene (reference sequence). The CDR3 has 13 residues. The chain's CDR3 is CASSMGQGSEQYF. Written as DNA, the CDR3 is TGTGCCAGTAGTATGGGACAGGGATCCGAGCAGTACTTC.

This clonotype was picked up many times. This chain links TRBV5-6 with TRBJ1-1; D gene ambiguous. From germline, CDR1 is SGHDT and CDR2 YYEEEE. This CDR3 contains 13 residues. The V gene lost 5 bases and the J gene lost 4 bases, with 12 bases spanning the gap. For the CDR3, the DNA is TGTGCCAGCAGGAAGGACCTCGGCACTGAAGCTTTCTTT. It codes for CASRKDLGTEAFF. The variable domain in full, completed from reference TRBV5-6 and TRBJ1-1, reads DAGVTQSPTHLIKTRGQQVTLRCSPKSGHDTVSWYQQALGQGPQFIFQYYEEEERQRGNFPDRFSGHQFPNYSSELNVNALLLGDSALYLCASRKDLGTEAFFGQGTRLTVV.

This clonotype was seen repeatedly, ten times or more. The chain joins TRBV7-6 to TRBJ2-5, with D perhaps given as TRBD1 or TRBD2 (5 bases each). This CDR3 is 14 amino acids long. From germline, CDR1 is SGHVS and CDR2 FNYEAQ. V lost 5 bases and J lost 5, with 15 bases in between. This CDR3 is CASSGLDIFETQYF. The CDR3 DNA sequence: TGTGCCAGCAGCGGACTGGACATTTTTGAGACCCAGTACTTC. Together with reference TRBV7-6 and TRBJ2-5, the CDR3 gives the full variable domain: GAGVSQSPRYKVTKRGQDVALRCDPISGHVSLYWYRQALGQGPEFLTYFNYEAQQDKSGLPNDRFSAERPEGSISTLTIQRTEQRDSAMYRCASSGLDIFETQYFGPGTRLLVL.

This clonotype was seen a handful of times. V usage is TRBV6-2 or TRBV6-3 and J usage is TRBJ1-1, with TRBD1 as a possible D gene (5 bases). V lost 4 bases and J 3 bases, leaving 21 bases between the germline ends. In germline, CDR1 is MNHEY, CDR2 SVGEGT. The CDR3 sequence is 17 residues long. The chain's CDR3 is CASSCPSPPREDTEAFF. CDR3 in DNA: TGTGCCAGCAGTTGCCCGTCGCCTCCCAGGGAGGACACTGAAGCTTTCTTT.

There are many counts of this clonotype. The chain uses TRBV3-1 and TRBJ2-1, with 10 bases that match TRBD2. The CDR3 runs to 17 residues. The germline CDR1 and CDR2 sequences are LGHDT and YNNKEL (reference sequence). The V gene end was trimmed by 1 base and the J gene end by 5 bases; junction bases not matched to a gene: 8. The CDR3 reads CASSQGILAGWHNEQFF. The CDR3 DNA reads TGTGCCAGCAGCCAAGGAATACTAGCGGGATGGCACAATGAGCAGTTCTTC.

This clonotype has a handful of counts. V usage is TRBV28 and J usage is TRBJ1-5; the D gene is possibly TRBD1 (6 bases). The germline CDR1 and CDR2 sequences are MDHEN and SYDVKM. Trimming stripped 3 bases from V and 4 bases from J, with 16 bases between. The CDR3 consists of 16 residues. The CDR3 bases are TGTGCCAGCAGTTTCACTGCGACAGGCTTTAATCAGCCCCAGCATTTT. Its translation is CASSFTATGFNQPQHF.

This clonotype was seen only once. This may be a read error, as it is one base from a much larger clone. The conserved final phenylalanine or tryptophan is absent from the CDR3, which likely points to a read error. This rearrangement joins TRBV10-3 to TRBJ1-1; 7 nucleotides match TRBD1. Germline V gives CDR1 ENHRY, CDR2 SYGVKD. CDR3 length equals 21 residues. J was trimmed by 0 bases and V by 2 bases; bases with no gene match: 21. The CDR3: CAISEPLPQAGGGPMNTEAFS. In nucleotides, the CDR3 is TGTGCCATCAGTGAGCCCCTACCCCAGGCAGGGGGAGGTCCCATGAACACTGAAGCTTTCTCT.

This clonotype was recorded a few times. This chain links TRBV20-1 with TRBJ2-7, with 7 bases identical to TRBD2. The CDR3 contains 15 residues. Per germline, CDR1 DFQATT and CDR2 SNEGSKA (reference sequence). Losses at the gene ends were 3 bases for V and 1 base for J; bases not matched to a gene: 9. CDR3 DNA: TGCAGTGCTAGGAGACCGGGACTACAGTCCTACGAGCAGTACTTC. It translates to CSARRPGLQSYEQYF.

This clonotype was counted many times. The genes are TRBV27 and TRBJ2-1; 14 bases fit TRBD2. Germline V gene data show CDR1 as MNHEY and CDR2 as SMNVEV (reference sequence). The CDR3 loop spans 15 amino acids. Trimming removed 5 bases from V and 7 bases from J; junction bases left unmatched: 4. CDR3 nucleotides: TGTGCCAGCAGTCGCGGACTAGCGGGAGGTAATGAGCAGTTCTTC. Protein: CASSRGLAGGNEQFF.

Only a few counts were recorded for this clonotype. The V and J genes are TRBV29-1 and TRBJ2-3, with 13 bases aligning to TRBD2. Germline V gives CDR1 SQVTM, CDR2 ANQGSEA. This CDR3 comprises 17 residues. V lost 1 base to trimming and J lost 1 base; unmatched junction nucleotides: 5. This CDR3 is CSVEGLAGGWGTDTQYF. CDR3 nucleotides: TGCAGCGTTGAAGGACTAGCGGGAGGCTGGGGCACAGATACGCAGTATTTT.

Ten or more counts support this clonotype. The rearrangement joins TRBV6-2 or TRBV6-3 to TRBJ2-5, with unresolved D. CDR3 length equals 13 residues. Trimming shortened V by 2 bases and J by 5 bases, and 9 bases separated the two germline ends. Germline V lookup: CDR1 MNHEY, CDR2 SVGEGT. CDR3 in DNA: TGTGCCAGCAGTTACGGCGGTCGGGAGACCCAGTACTTC. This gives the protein CASSYGGRETQYF.

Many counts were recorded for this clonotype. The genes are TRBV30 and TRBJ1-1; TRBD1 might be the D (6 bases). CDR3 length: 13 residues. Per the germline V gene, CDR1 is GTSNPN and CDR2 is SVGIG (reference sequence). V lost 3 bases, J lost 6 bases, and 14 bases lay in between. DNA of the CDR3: TGTGCCTGGAGCGCAACAGGGAGGGCTGAAGCTTTCTTT. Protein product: CAWSATGRAEAFF.

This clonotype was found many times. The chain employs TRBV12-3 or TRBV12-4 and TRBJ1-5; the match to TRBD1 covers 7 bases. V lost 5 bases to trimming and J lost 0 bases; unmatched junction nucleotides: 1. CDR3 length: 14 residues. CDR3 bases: TGTGCCAGCAGTGGGACAGATAGCAATCAGCCCCAGCATTTT. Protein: CASSGTDSNQPQHF.